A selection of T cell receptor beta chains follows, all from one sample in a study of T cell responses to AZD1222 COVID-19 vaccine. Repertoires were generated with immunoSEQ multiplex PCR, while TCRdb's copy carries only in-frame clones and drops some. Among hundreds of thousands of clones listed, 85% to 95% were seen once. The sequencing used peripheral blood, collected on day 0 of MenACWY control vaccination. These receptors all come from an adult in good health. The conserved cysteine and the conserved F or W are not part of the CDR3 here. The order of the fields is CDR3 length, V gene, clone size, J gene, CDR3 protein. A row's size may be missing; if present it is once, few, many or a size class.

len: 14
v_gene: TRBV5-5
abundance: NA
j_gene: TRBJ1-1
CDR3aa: ASSLGPGSSNTEAF

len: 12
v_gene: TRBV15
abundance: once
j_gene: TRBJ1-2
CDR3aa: ATSREQGVSGYT

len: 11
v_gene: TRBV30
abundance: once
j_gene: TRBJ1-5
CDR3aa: AWSVDRPQPQH

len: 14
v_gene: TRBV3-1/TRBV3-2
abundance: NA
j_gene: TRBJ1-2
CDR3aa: ASSQDWKGKGDGYT

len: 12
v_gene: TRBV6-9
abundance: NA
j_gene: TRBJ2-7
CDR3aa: ASSAPGHSYEQY

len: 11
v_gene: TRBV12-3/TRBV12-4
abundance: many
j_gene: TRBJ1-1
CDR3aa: ASSPGGRVEAF

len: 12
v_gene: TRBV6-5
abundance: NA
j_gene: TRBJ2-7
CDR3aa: ASTPPGGAREQY

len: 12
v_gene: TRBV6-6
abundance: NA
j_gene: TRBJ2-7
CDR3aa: ASSLLSGPYEQY

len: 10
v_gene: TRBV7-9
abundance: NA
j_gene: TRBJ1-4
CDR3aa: AITGVGEKLF

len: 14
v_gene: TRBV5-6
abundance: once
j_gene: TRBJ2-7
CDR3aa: ASSHPWDRASYEQY

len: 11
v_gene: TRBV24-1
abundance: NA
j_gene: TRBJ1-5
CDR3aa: ATSDSTLGPQH

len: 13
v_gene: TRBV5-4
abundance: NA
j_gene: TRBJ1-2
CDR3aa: ASSLRDRDYRGYT

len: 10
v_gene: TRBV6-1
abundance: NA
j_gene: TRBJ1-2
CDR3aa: ASSDGNYGYT

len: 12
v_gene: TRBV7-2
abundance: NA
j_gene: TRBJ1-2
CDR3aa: ASRPGTYSYGYT

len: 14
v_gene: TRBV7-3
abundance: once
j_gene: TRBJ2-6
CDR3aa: ASSLTGGSGANVLT

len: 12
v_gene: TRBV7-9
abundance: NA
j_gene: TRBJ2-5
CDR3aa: ASSFSVGTETQY

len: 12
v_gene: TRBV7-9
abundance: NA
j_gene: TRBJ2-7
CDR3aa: ASSLRAGSGEQY

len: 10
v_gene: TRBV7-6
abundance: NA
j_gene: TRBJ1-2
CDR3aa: ASSFSSSGYT

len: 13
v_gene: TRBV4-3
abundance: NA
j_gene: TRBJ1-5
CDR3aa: ASSQLTGSDQPQH

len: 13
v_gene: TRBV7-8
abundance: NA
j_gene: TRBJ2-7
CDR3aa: ASSEGGTGPYEQY

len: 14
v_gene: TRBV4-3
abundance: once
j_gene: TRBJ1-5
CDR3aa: ASSQDEAGGNQPQH

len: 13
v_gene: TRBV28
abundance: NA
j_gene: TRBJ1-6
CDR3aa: ASSLQDRDNSPLH

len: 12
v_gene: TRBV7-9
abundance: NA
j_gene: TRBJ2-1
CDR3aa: ASGRGGPGDEQF

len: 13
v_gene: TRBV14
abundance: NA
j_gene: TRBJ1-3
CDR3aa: ASSQGSHSGNTIY

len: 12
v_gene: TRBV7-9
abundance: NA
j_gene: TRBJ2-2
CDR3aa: ASSSQRGNGELF

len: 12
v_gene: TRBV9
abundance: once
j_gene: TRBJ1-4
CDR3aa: ASSQTATNEKLF

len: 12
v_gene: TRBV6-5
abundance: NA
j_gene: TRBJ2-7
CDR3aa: ASRPTRRVYEQY

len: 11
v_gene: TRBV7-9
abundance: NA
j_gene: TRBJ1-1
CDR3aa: ASSPKSNTEAF

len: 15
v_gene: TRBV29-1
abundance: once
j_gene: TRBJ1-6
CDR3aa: SVGRGLSSSYNSPLH

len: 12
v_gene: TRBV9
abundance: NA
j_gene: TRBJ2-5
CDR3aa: ASSAGRAQETQY

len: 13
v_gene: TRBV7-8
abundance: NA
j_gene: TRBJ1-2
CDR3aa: ASSEGRGRFYGYT

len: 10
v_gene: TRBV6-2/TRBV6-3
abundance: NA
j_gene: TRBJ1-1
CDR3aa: ASSYGGSAAF

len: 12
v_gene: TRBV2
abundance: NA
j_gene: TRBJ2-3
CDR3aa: ASSTRRGTDTQY

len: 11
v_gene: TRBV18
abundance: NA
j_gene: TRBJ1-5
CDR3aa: ASSPDRDQPQH

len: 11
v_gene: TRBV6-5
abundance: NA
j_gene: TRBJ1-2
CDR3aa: ASSRDGLYGYT

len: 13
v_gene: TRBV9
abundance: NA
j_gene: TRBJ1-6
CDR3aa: ASSVSPGRDSPLH

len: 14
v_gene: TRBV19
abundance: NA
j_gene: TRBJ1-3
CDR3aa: ASSIYGDRAGNTIY

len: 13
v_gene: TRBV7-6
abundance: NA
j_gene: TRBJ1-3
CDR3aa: ASSSDRGSGNTIY

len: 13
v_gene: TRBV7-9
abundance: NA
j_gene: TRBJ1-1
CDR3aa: ASSLVQGMDTEAF

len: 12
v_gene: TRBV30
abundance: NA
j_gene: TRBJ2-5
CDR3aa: AWSEGTKGGTQY

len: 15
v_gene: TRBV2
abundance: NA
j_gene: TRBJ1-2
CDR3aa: ASSDLGGDLFNYGYT

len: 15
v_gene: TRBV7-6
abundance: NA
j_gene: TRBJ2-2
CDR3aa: ASSLASGGANTGELF

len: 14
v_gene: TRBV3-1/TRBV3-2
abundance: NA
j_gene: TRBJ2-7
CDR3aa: ASSQGIWAGSYEQY